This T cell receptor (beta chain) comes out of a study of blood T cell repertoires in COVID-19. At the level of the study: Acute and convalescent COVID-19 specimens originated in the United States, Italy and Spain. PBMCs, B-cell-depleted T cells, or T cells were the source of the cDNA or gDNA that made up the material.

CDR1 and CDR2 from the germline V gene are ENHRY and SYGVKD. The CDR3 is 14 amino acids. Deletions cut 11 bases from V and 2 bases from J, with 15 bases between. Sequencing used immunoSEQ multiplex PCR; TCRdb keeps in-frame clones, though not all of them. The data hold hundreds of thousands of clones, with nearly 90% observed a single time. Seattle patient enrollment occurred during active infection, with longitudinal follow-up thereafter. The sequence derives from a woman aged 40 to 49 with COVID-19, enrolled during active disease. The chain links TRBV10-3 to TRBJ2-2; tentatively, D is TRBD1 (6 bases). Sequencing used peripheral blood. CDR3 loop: CASRGTDNTGELFF. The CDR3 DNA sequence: TGTGCCTCGAGGGGGACGGATAACACCGGGGAGCTGTTTTTT.